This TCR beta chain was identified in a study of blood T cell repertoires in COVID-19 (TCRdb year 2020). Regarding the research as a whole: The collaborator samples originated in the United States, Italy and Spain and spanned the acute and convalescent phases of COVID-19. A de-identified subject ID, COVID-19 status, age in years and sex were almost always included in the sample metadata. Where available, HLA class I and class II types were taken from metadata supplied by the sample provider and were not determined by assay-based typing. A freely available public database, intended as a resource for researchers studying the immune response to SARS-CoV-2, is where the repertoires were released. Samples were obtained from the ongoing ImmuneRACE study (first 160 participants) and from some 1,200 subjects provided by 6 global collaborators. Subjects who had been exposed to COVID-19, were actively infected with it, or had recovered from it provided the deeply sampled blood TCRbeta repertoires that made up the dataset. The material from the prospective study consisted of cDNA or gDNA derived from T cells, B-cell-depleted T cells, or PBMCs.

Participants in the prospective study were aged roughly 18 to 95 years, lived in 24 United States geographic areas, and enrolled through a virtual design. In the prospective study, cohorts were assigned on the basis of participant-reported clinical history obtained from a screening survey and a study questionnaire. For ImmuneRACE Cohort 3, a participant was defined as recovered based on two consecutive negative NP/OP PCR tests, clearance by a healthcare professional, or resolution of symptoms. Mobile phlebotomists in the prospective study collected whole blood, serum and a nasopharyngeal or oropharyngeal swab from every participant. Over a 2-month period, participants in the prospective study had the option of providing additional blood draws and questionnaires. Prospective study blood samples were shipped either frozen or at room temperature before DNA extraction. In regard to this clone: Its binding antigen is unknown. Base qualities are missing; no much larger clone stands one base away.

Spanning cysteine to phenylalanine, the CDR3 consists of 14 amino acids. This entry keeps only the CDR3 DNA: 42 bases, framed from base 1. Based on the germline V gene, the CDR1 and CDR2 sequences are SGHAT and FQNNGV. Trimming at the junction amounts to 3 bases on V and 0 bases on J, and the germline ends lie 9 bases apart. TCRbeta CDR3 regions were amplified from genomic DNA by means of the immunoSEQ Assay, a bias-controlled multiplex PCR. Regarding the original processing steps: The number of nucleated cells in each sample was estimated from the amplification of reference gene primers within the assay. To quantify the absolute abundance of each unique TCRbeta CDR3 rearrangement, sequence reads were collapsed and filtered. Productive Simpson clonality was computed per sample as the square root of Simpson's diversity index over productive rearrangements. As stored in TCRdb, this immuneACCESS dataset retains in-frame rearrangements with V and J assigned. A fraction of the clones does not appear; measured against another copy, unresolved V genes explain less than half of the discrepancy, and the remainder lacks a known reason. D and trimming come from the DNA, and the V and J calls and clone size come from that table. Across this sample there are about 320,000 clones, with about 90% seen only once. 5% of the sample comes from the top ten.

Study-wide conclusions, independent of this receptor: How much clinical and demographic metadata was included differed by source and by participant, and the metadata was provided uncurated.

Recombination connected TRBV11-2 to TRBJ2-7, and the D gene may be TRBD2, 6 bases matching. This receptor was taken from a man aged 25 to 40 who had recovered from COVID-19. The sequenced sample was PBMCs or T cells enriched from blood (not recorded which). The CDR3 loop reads CASSLTGDSYEQYF. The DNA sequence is TGTGCCAGCAGCTTGACGGGAGACTCCTACGAGCAGTACTTC.